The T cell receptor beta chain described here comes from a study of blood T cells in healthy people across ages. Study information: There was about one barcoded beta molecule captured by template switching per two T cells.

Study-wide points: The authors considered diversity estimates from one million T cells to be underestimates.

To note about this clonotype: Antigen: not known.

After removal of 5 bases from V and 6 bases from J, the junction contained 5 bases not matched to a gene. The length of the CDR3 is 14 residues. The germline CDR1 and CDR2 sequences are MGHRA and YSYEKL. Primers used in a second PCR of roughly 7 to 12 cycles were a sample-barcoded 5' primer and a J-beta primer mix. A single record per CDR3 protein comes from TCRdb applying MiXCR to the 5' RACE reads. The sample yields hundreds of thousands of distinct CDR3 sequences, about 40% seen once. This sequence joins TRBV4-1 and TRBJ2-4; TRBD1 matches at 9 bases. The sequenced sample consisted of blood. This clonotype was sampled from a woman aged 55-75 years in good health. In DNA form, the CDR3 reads TGCGCCAGCAGCGACAGGGGGACTGTAAACATTCAGTACTTC. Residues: CASSDRGTVNIQYF.